Below, 32 T cell receptor beta chains from the same sample are listed, as sequenced in a study of blood T cells in healthy people across ages. With a J-beta primer mix and a sample-barcoded 5' primer, a second PCR ran roughly 6 to 12 cycles. TCRdb fed the 5' RACE reads into MiXCR, producing one record per CDR3 protein. The repertoire holds about 600,000 distinct CDR3 sequences, with under 55% as singletons. The source material was blood. These receptor sequences come from a man at least 80 years old in good health.

On this clonotype: A read error is possible here, since a much larger clone lies one base away. The V gene is TRBV6-5, the J gene TRBJ2-5; D remains unclear. Trimming cost V 0 bases and J 13 bases, with 21 bases left between them. The length of the CDR3 is 15 residues. Germline V gives CDR1 MNHEY, CDR2 SVGAGI. The CDR3 reads CASSYSGRRIEVLYF. The CDR3 DNA reads TGTGCCAGCAGTTACTCGGGCCGGCGGATTGAGGTTCTGTACTTC.

The V gene is TRBV7-9, the J gene TRBJ2-2; 7 bases match TRBD2. The germline gives CDR1 SEHNR, CDR2 FQNEAQ (reference sequence). V lost 0 bases and J lost 4; bases outside the gene matches: 8. The CDR3 has 17 residues. The DNA for the CDR3 is TGTGCCAGCAGCTTAGCGAGGTCCAGCGGGATCACCGGGGAGCTGTTTTTT. This translates into CASSLARSSGITGELFF.

Only a few counts were recorded for this clonotype. The chain recombines TRBV4-3 with TRBJ2-7; TRBD2 matches at 9 bases. The CDR3 loop spans 16 amino acids. CDR1 is LGHNA, CDR2 YSLEER, per germline. With V trimmed by 3 bases and J by 1 base, 7 bases remained unmatched. DNA for the CDR3: TGCGCCAGCAGCCAGTCCGGGACTAGCAGTTCCTACGAGCAGTACTTC. This translates into CASSQSGTSSSYEQYF.

In its sample, this clonotype was seen once. A read error is possible here, since a much larger clone lies one base away. The genes are TRBV6-5 and TRBJ2-7, with TRBD1 identical over 8 bases. J gave up 2 bases and V 6 bases, and 6 bases lay outside the gene matches. This CDR3 is 14 amino acids long. Germline loops: CDR1 MNHEY, CDR2 SVGAGI. The chain's CDR3 is CASSRQGNPYEQYF. The DNA for the CDR3 is TGTGCCAGCAGCCGACAGGGGAACCCCTACGAGCAGTACTTC.

Only a few counts were recorded for this clonotype. This chain uses TRBV5-1 with TRBJ2-3; D is perhaps TRBD1 or TRBD2 (5 bases each). Between the trimmed V and J ends, which lost 2 bases and 1 base, there was a span of 11 bases. Germline-derived CDR1 and CDR2 are SGHRS and YFSETQ. The CDR3 contains 15 residues. The chain's CDR3 is CASSFTRDRTDTQYF. The CDR3 DNA is TGCGCCAGCAGCTTTACTAGGGACCGCACAGATACGCAGTATTTT. Variable domain in full (rest from reference TRBV5-1 and TRBJ2-3): KAGVTQTPRYLIKTRGQQVTLSCSPISGHRSVSWYQQTPGQGLQFLFEYFSETQRNKGNFPGRFSGRQFSNSRSEMNVSTLELGDSALYLCASSFTRDRTDTQYFGPGTRLTVL.

This clonotype was picked up a small number of times. At one of its ends the junction is not consistent with the germline gene, which may arise from a read error. The CDR3 DNA sequence: TGTGCTAGCAGCTTAGGTCGGGGCCGCACAGATACGCAGTATTTT. Protein sequence: CASSLGRGRTDTQYF. The chain combines TRBV5-1 with TRBJ2-3, with D perhaps being TRBD1 or TRBD2 (5 bases each). This CDR3 contains 15 residues. CDR1 is SGHRS and CDR2 is YFSETQ in the germline V gene. The full variable domain, with the rest looked up from reference TRBV5-1 and TRBJ2-3, is KAGVTQTPRYLIKTRGQQVTLSCSPISGHRSVSWYQQTPGQGLQFLFEYFSETQRNKGNFPGRFSGRQFSNSRSEMNVSTLELGDSALYLCASSLGRGRTDTQYFGPGTRLTVL.

A few counts support this clonotype. J is TRBJ1-2 and V is TRBV20-1; the D gene is possibly TRBD1 (5 bases). CDR3 length: 12 amino acids. V lost 0 bases and J lost 8, with 10 bases in between. CDR1 is DFQATT, CDR2 SNEGSKA, per germline (reference sequence). CDR3 DNA: TGCAGTGCTAGAGATCACGGGGGAGGCTACACCTTC. It codes for CSARDHGGGYTF.

As to this clonotype: The junction departs from germline at one end; a sequencing error may be responsible. The rearrangement uses TRBV6-6 and TRBJ2-5; 10 bases fit TRBD2. CDR3 length: 16 residues. Per germline, CDR1 MNHNY and CDR2 SVGAGI (reference sequence). The CDR3, as DNA: TGTGCCAGCAGTCAGACTTTAGCGGGAGGCCAAGAGACCCTGTACTTC. This gives the protein CASSQTLAGGQETLYF.

As to this clonotype: A read error is possible here, since a much larger clone lies one base away. J is TRBJ2-5 and V is TRBV6-6; TRBD1 agrees at 10 bases. The CDR3 sequence is 16 residues long. Looked up from germline, CDR1 is MNHNY and CDR2 is SVGAGI (reference sequence). In nucleotides, the CDR3 is TGTGCCGGCAGTTACCGGGGGACAGGGGATTCGGGGGAGCAGTACTTC. It yields the protein CAGSYRGTGDSGEQYF.

The chain recombines TRBV28 with TRBJ2-6, with D possibly being TRBD2 (6 bases). Trimming took off 8 bases at V and 0 bases at J, with 14 bases between the two ends. The CDR3 consists of 16 residues. CDR1 MDHEN and CDR2 SYDVKM come from the germline V gene. CDR3 coding DNA: TGTGCCAGCTCTCGGGGGAGGAGCTCTGGGGCCAACGTCCTGACTTTC. It yields the protein CASSRGRSSGANVLTF. The complete variable domain, with remaining parts taken from reference TRBV28 and TRBJ2-6, reads DVKVTQSSRYLVKRTGEKVFLECVQDMDHENMFWYRQDPGLGLRLIYFSYDVKMKEKGDIPEGYSVSREKKERFSLILESASTNQTSMYLCASSRGRSSGANVLTFGAGSRLTVL.

This clonotype has a count of ten or more. The chain links TRBV6-6 to TRBJ2-7; D gene unclear. From germline, CDR1 is MNHNY and CDR2 SVGAGI (reference sequence). The CDR3 is 15 amino acids. Trimming shortened V by 7 bases and J by 0 bases, and 16 bases separated the two germline ends. The CDR3 loop reads CASTPSAGSSYEQYF. Here the CDR3 DNA reads TGTGCCAGCACCCCGTCTGCAGGTAGCTCCTACGAGCAGTACTTC.

The chain joins TRBV6-2 or TRBV6-3 to TRBJ2-5, with D tentatively TRBD1 or TRBD2 (5 bases each). The CDR3 has 14 amino acids. The V end lost 2 bases, the J end lost 11 bases, and 18 bases lay between the germline ends. Germline V gives CDR1 MNHEY, CDR2 SVGEGT. The CDR3 nucleotides read TGTGCCAGCAGTTACAGGCCTTCTCGAGGGGAGCAGTACTTC. This encodes CASSYRPSRGEQYF.

This chain joins TRBV3-1 and TRBJ2-7; D remains ambiguous. Germline CDR1 is LGHDT and CDR2 is YNNKEL (reference sequence). The CDR3 length is 14 residues. Trimming left V 2 bases short and J 0 bases short, with 8 bases between. The CDR3 is CASSQSPNSYEQYF. The CDR3 coding sequence is TGTGCCAGCAGCCAATCCCCCAACTCCTACGAGCAGTACTTC.

There are a few counts of this clonotype. The chain employs TRBV29-1 and TRBJ2-7; D ambiguous. The DNA matches TRBJ2-5 better at its end, which makes the J call doubtful. The CDR3 is 12 amino acids. In germline, CDR1 is SQVTM, CDR2 ANQGSEA. The CDR3 sequence: CSVGFGSETQYF. Written as DNA, the CDR3 is TGCAGCGTTGGGTTCGGGTCGGAGACCCAGTACTTC.

Ten or more counts support this clonotype. The chain links TRBV6-5 to TRBJ2-6, with no clear D. V was clipped by 6 bases and J by 0 bases, with 3 bases between them. Germline V gene lookup returns CDR1 MNHEY and CDR2 SVGAGI. This CDR3 is built from 13 residues. The CDR3: CASRLSGANVLTF. Here the CDR3 DNA reads TGTGCCAGCAGACTCTCTGGGGCCAACGTCCTGACTTTC.

The chain joins TRBV18 to TRBJ2-1, with no clear D. Between the trimmed V and J ends, which lost 2 bases and 6 bases, there was a span of 14 bases. Germline-derived CDR1 and CDR2 are KGHSH and LQKENI. The CDR3 extends over 15 amino acids. CDR3 sequence reads: CASSPDTPTPNEQFF. In DNA, the CDR3 is TGTGCCAGCTCACCAGACACGCCCACCCCCAATGAGCAGTTCTTC.

This clonotype appeared a few times. The J gene is TRBJ2-4, the V gene TRBV20-1; 10 nucleotides line up with TRBD2. CDR3 length equals 14 residues. After removal of 5 bases from V and 6 bases from J, the junction contained 7 bases not matched to a gene. CDR1 is DFQATT, CDR2 SNEGSKA, per germline (reference sequence). The CDR3 DNA reads as TGCAGTGCTCGAGCGGGAGGGCCGGGAAACATTCAGTACTTC. Amino acids: CSARAGGPGNIQYF.

The chain links TRBV7-2 to TRBJ2-1, with D hard to call. The CDR3 length is 15 residues. Germline-derived CDR1 and CDR2 are SGHTA and FQGNSA. V dropped 1 base and J dropped 7 bases, with 14 bases sitting between them. The CDR3 DNA reads as TGTGCCAGCAGCTTAGTCGGAGATACTTTTAATGAGCAGTTCTTC. Translation: CASSLVGDTFNEQFF.

The CDR3 DNA reads as TGTGCCAGCAGAAAACTAGGGGGCTCCGAGCAGTACTTC. Translation: CASRKLGGSEQYF. V is TRBV6-5 and J is TRBJ2-7, with 7 bases matching TRBD1. After removal of 6 bases from V and 6 bases from J, the junction contained 8 bases not matched to a gene. This CDR3 has 13 residues. The germline CDR1 and CDR2 sequences are MNHEY and SVGAGI.

This clonotype was observed a handful of times. V usage is TRBV10-3 and J usage is TRBJ2-3; D not resolved. Germline V gene sequence: CDR1 ENHRY, CDR2 SYGVKD. The CDR3 has 14 amino acids. V was cut by 4 bases and J by 2 bases, with 10 bases left in between. The CDR3 DNA sequence: TGTGCCATCAGTGTTGAACAGCCCACAGATACGCAGTATTTT. Translated: CAISVEQPTDTQYF.

This clonotype occurred many times. V is TRBV6-5 and J is TRBJ2-1; 8 positions match TRBD2. The CDR3 contains 16 residues. The V gene's germline CDR1 is MNHEY and CDR2 SVGAGI. The J segment lost 8 bases and the V segment lost 2 bases, leaving 11 bases of the junction unmatched. CDR3 region: CASSYTSGTRSHEQFF. DNA of the CDR3: TGTGCCAGCAGTTACACTTCCGGGACTAGATCTCATGAGCAGTTCTTC.

The genes are TRBV7-2 and TRBJ2-2; 10 nucleotides line up with TRBD2. CDR3 length: 16 amino acids. Germline-derived CDR1 and CDR2 are SGHTA and FQGNSA. Losses at the gene ends were 2 bases for V and 4 bases for J; bases not matched to a gene: 4. CDR3 loop: CASSLLASGSTGELFF. The CDR3 DNA reads TGTGCCAGCAGCTTATTGGCTAGCGGGAGCACCGGGGAGCTGTTTTTT.

The genes are TRBV20-1 and TRBJ2-3; no firm D call. The CDR3 contains 13 residues. Germline assignment: CDR1 DFQATT and CDR2 SNEGSKA (reference sequence). V lost 4 bases, J lost 0 bases, and 8 bases lay in between. DNA for the CDR3: TGCAGTGCTAAAATTCCTAGCACAGATACGCAGTATTTT. It translates to CSAKIPSTDTQYF.

The V and J genes are TRBV5-1 and TRBJ1-4; TRBD1 aligns across 9 bases. CDR1 is SGHRS, CDR2 YFSETQ, per germline. Trimming removed 3 bases from V and 6 bases from J; junction bases left unmatched: 3. The CDR3 has 14 amino acids. DNA of the CDR3: TGCGCCAGCAGCTCAGGACAGGGGTATGAAAAACTGTTTTTT. Protein sequence: CASSSGQGYEKLFF. The entire variable domain, with the rest obtained from reference TRBV5-1 and TRBJ1-4, is as follows: KAGVTQTPRYLIKTRGQQVTLSCSPISGHRSVSWYQQTPGQGLQFLFEYFSETQRNKGNFPGRFSGRQFSNSRSEMNVSTLELGDSALYLCASSSGQGYEKLFFGSGTQLSVL.

This clonotype appeared many times. The chain recombines TRBV6-5 with TRBJ1-2; unclear D gene. Between the trimmed V and J ends, which lost 2 bases and 0 bases, there was a span of 16 bases. CDR1 and CDR2 (germline): MNHEY, SVGAGI. This CDR3 comprises 17 residues. The CDR3 sequence is CASSYTRLPKANYGYTF. DNA of the CDR3: TGTGCCAGCAGTTACACCCGTCTCCCCAAAGCTAACTATGGCTACACCTTC.

The chain employs TRBV9 and TRBJ2-1; possible D gene TRBD1, 5 bases. The germline CDR1 and CDR2 sequences are SGDLS and YYNGEE. The V and J ends lost 2 bases and 7 bases respectively, with 10 bases between them. The CDR3 runs to 13 residues. The CDR3 DNA reads TGTGCCAGCAGCGTCTACAGGTCAAATGAGCAGTTCTTC. Translation: CASSVYRSNEQFF.

The chain recombines TRBV3-1 with TRBJ2-7; perhaps TRBD1 as D (6 bases). V was shortened by 1 base and J by 3 bases, with 13 bases between the two germline ends. Germline V gives CDR1 LGHDT, CDR2 YNNKEL (reference sequence). This CDR3 spans 15 amino acids. In DNA form, the CDR3 reads TGTGCCAGCAGCCAAGGTCAGGGGCTCTACTACGAGCAGTACTTC. Translating gives CASSQGQGLYYEQYF.

The genes are TRBV6-5 and TRBJ1-1; D uncertain. The CDR3 has 13 amino acids. Trimming removed 6 bases from V and 5 bases from J, with 13 bases in between. Germline assignment: CDR1 MNHEY and CDR2 SVGAGI. CDR3 bases: TGTGCCAGCAGGCCCAAGTCCCGGACTGAAGCTTTCTTT. As protein: CASRPKSRTEAFF.

This clonotype came up many times. The chain joins TRBV6-6 to TRBJ2-6; TRBD2 aligns across 11 bases. The germline gives CDR1 MNHNY, CDR2 SVGAGI (reference sequence). This CDR3 region has 17 residues. Germline trimming cut 5 bases from V and 0 bases from J; bases unmatched to any gene: 3. The CDR3 DNA is TGTGCCAGCAGTCAGGGACTAGCGGTCTCTGGGGCCAACGTCCTGACTTTC. This sequence encodes CASSQGLAVSGANVLTF.

In DNA, the CDR3 is TGTGCCAGCAGCTTAGATCCCACAGCTGGCTACACCTTC. Its protein is CASSLDPTAGYTF. V and J are TRBV7-2 and TRBJ1-2; D ambiguous. The CDR3 loop spans 13 amino acids. Per the germline V gene, CDR1 is SGHTA and CDR2 is FQGNSA. V dropped 1 base and J dropped 7 bases, with 10 bases sitting between them.

This clonotype was seen a few times. The chain carries TRBV28 and TRBJ1-2, with no clear D. The CDR3 is made up of 15 amino acids. Germline values: CDR1 MDHEN, CDR2 SYDVKM. Trimming took 6 bases from V and 4 from J, leaving 18 bases between them. CDR3 region: CASSGPKPDPYGYTF. The DNA for the CDR3 is TGTGCCAGCAGCGGTCCGAAGCCAGACCCCTATGGCTACACCTTC.

The rearrangement uses TRBV2 and TRBJ2-5; a possible D gene is TRBD1 (6 bases). The CDR3 runs to 14 residues. The ends were cut back, 4 bases at V and 2 bases at J, with 11 bases in the middle. Germline V gene lookup returns CDR1 SNHLY and CDR2 FYNNEI. The CDR3: CASSVKRGQETQYF. CDR3 coding DNA: TGTGCCAGCAGTGTGAAAAGGGGGCAAGAGACCCAGTACTTC.